This T cell receptor (beta chain) was captured by sequencing in a study of blood T cell repertoires in COVID-19 (dated by TCRdb to about 2020). General notes on the study: Collaborator samples came from the United States, Italy and Spain and covered acute and convalescent phases of COVID-19. The prospective study material was composed of cDNA or gDNA derived from T cells, B-cell-depleted T cells, or PBMCs. Deeply sampled blood TCRbeta repertoires from subjects exposed to, actively infected with, or recovered from COVID-19 were included in the dataset. The repertoires were released in a freely available public database meant as a resource for research on the immune response to SARS-CoV-2. The samples were drawn from the first 160 participants of the ongoing ImmuneRACE study and from some 1,300 subjects provided by 6 global collaborators. Nearly every sample came with metadata listing a de-identified subject ID, COVID-19 status, age in years and sex. HLA class I and class II types, where available, came from metadata supplied by the sample provider rather than from assay-based typing.

A single count supports this clone. Its antigen has not been determined. Per-nucleotide qualities are absent, and no much larger clonotype sits a single base away. Collaborating institutions collected whole blood in K2EDTA tubes following their own protocols. For TCRbeta analysis, collaborators shipped samples as frozen whole blood, isolated PBMCs, or DNA extracted from either of those sample types. V lost 10 bases and J lost 0 bases; the stretch between them is 13 bases long. From the germline V gene (reference sequence), CDR1 is MNHNY and CDR2 is SVGAGI. The CDR3 has 14 amino acids, counting the end cysteine and phenylalanine. The read is trimmed to its CDR3 DNA, 42 bases read in frame from base 1. The immunoSEQ Assay, a bias-controlled multiplex PCR, was used to amplify TCRbeta CDR3 regions from genomic DNA. The study's own analysis went as follows. The number of nucleated cells in each sample was estimated from the amplification of reference gene primers within the assay. Sequence reads were collapsed and filtered to measure the absolute abundance of every unique TCRbeta CDR3 rearrangement. For each sample, productive Simpson clonality was calculated as the square root of Simpson's diversity index over productive rearrangements. The table comes from immuneACCESS by way of TCRdb, which keeps in-frame sequences with V and J called. Part of the clones is missing from these tables; in studies checked, under half for an unresolved V gene and the rest for unknown reasons. The V and J calls and clone size were taken over from that table, and D and trimming were inferred from the DNA. Present in this sample are approximately 210,000 clones, around 89% of which were seen just once. About 1.8% of the sample is held by the ten biggest clonotypes.

Findings and caveats that apply to the study as a whole: How much clinical and demographic metadata was included differed by source and by participant, and the metadata was provided uncurated.

Sequencing was carried out using peripheral blood. The receptor was derived from a man between 65 and 85 years old with acute or convalescent COVID-19. This sequence uses TRBV6-6 and TRBJ1-3; no D segment can be confidently identified. The nucleotide sequence is given as TGTGCCACCGGCGAGGGCTACTCTGGAAACACCATATATTTT. Its translation reads: CATGEGYSGNTIYF.